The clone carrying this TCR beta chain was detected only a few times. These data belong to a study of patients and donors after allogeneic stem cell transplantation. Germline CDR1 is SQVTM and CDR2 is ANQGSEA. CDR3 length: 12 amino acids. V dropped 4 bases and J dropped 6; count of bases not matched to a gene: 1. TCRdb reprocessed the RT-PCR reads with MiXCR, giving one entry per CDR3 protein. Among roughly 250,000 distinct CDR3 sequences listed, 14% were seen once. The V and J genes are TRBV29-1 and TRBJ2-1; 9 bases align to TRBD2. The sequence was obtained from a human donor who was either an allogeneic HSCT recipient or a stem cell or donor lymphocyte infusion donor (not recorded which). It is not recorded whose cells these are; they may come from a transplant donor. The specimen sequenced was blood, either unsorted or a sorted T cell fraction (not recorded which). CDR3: CSVGLAANEQFF. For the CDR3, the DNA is TGCAGCGTTGGACTAGCGGCCAATGAGCAGTTCTTC.